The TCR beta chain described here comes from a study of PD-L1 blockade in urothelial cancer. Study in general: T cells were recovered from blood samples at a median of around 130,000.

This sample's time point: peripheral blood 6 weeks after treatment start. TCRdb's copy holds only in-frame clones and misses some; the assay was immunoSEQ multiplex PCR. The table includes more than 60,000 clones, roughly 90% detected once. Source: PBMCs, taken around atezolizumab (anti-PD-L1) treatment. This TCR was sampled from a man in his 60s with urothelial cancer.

The CDR3: CAISDIYEQYF. Here the CDR3 DNA reads TGTGCCATCAGTGATATCTACGAGCAGTACTTC. The V call is TRBV10-3, the J call TRBJ2-7; D not certain. The V end lost 3 bases, the J end lost 3 bases, and 3 bases lay between the germline ends. The germline gives CDR1 ENHRY, CDR2 SYGVKD. There are 11 residues in the CDR3.